The 3 T cell receptor beta chains presented below share a single source sample, sequenced in a study of T-cell reconstitution after alpha-beta-depleted transplantation in children. Using unique molecular identifiers, the investigators prepared the TCRbeta library. MiXCR, applied by TCRdb to the PCR reads, yields one record per CDR3 protein. The sample comprises 200,000 to 300,000 distinct CDR3 sequences, about 11% of which are singletons, and around 3% rests with the top ten. Source: PBMCs from the stem cell graft donor, taken from the stem cell graft. All receptors come from a human donor who donated a stem cell graft to a child with acute lymphoblastic leukemia.

This clonotype has ten or more counts. The CDR3 loop reads CASSLGLLSSADTQYF. The CDR3 nucleotides are TGTGCCAGCAGTTTGGGGCTTCTGAGCTCCGCAGATACGCAGTATTTT. The V and J genes are TRBV27 and TRBJ2-3; D is possibly TRBD1 (5 bases). CDR1 is MNHEY, CDR2 SMNVEV, per germline (reference sequence). The CDR3 length is 16 residues. The germline V and J ends were trimmed by 3 bases and 4 bases, with 17 bases remaining between them.

There are many counts of this clonotype. The rearrangement links TRBV7-9 to TRBJ1-1, with D tentatively TRBD1 (5 bases). The CDR3 length is 14 residues. V shed 5 bases and J shed 6 bases, with 16 bases lying between them. Germline values: CDR1 SEHNR, CDR2 FQNEAQ (reference sequence). The CDR3 here is CASSKLGGTPEAFF. CDR3 sequence (DNA): TGTGCCAGCAGCAAGCTTGGCGGGACTCCTGAAGCTTTCTTT.

This clonotype showed up many times. This chain connects TRBV7-9 to TRBJ1-6; possibly TRBD1 for D (5 bases). This CDR3 is 13 amino acids long. The germline gives CDR1 SEHNR, CDR2 FQNEAQ (reference sequence). Trimming pared 7 bases from V and 14 bases from J, leaving 18 bases between. CDR3 sequence (DNA): TGTGCCAGCACCCGGGACTCCTATTTAGCCCTCCACTTT. As protein: CASTRDSYLALHF.